The 26 T cell receptor beta chains below all came from one sample that was sequenced in a study of post-analysis software for immune sequencing data. Study-wide points: About 5 TRBV segments occurring more often in patients than controls included TRBV5-6, TRBV5-1 and TRBV20-1.

What these receptors recognize is not known. Unique molecular identifiers were present in the TCR beta cDNA libraries. In TCRdb, the PCR reads were re-called with MiXCR into one record per CDR3 protein. Of about 540,000 distinct CDR3 sequences listed, around a third are singletons. The material sequenced was blood. All receptors derive from a girl under 18 with multiple sclerosis.

The chain is built from TRBV27 and TRBJ2-5, with TRBD1 matching over 9 bases. CDR1 MNHEY and CDR2 SMNVEV come from the germline V gene (reference sequence). The CDR3 sequence is 16 residues long. The trim removed 5 bases at V and 1 base at J, leaving 8 bases unmatched. This chain's CDR3 is CASSAGTGWVQETQYF. The CDR3 region has the DNA TGTGCCAGCAGTGCGGGGACAGGGTGGGTCCAAGAGACCCAGTACTTC.

About this clonotype: At one of its ends the junction is not consistent with the germline gene, which may arise from a read error. The rearrangement joins TRBV25-1 to TRBJ1-2; D is perhaps TRBD1 (6 bases). Per germline, CDR1 MGHDK and CDR2 SYGVNS. The CDR3 is 12 amino acids. CDR3 DNA: TGTGTCAGCTTGACAGGTGCCTATGGCTACACCTTC. It codes for CVSLTGAYGYTF.

This chain joins TRBV15 and TRBJ2-3; the match to TRBD2 covers 10 bases. The germline V gene has CDR1 LNHNV and CDR2 YYDKDF (reference sequence). The CDR3 runs 16 residues. The V gene end was trimmed by 3 bases and the J gene end by 1 base; junction bases not matched to a gene: 4. The CDR3: CATSRGGTSGTDTQYF. The CDR3 nucleotides read TGTGCCACCAGCAGGGGGGGGACTAGCGGCACAGATACGCAGTATTTT.

This clonotype was seen a handful of times. The chain employs TRBV18 and TRBJ1-2; no definite D call. Germline assignment: CDR1 KGHSH and CDR2 LQKENI. Trimming left V 7 bases short and J 5 bases short, with 14 bases between. This CDR3 spans 13 amino acids. For the CDR3, the DNA is TGTGCCAGCTACTCACCCGGTCATTATGGCTACACCTTC. Translation gives CASYSPGHYGYTF.

This rearrangement joins TRBV13 to TRBJ1-2, with D possibly TRBD1 on 5 matching bases. The V end lost 6 bases, the J end lost 4 bases, and 15 bases lay between the germline ends. The CDR3 has 14 residues. Germline V gene data show CDR1 as PRHDT and CDR2 as FYEKMQ (reference sequence). In DNA form, the CDR3 reads TGTGCCAGCAGACCCACAACAGGATCCTATGGCTACACCTTC. Translated: CASRPTTGSYGYTF.

This chain's CDR3 is CSATGPINYGYTF. DNA for the CDR3: TGCAGTGCTACCGGACCGATCAACTATGGCTACACCTTC. The chain employs TRBV20-1 and TRBJ1-2; no clear D gene. This CDR3 is 13 amino acids long. The V gene lost 4 bases and the J gene lost 2 bases, with 11 bases spanning the gap. Germline values: CDR1 DFQATT, CDR2 SNEGSKA (reference sequence).

The V call is TRBV2, the J call TRBJ1-4, with D unclear. Germline lookup yields CDR1 SNHLY and CDR2 FYNNEI. V was trimmed by 9 bases and J by 0 bases, leaving 8 bases between them. The CDR3 runs 13 residues. This CDR3 reads CARGDATNEKLFF. The DNA of the CDR3 is TGTGCCAGAGGAGACGCAACTAATGAAAAACTGTTTTTT.

The V call is TRBV7-2, the J call TRBJ1-2, with 8 bases matching TRBD1. The germline V gene encodes CDR1 SGHTA and CDR2 FQGNSA. V lost 0 bases and J lost 8; bases outside the gene matches: 11. CDR3 size: 16 residues. The CDR3 DNA follows: TGTGCCAGCAGCTTAGCCCTCGGACAGGGATCGGGGGGCTACACCTTC. This codes for CASSLALGQGSGGYTF. Looking up the rest from reference TRBV7-2 and TRBJ1-2 gives the full variable domain: GAGVSQSPSNKVTEKGKDVELRCDPISGHTALYWYRQSLGQGLEFLIYFQGNSAPDKSGLPSDRFSAERTGGSVSTLTIQRTQQEDSAVYLCASSLALGQGSGGYTFGSGTRLTVV.

The table lists this clonotype with many counts. The V call is TRBV6-6, the J call TRBJ2-1; D may correspond to TRBD1 or TRBD2 (6 bases each). The length of the CDR3 is 18 residues. The V end lost 2 bases, the J end lost 2 bases, and 19 bases lay between the germline ends. CDR1 and CDR2 from the germline V gene are MNHNY and SVGAGI (reference sequence). CDR3 sequence: CASSYHTPAGGPYNEQFF. Written as DNA, the CDR3 is TGTGCCAGCAGTTACCACACCCCTGCCGGGGGCCCCTACAATGAGCAGTTCTTC.

This clonotype was found a few times. The chain uses TRBV28 and TRBJ2-7; a possible D gene is TRBD1 (6 bases). The V end lost 5 bases, the J end lost 5 bases, and 13 bases lay between the germline ends. CDR1 MDHEN and CDR2 SYDVKM come from the germline V gene. The CDR3 has 13 amino acids. The CDR3 DNA reads TGTGCCAGCAGTCGAGGGGACAACCACGAGCAGTACTTC. Amino acid sequence: CASSRGDNHEQYF.

The J gene is TRBJ2-1, the V gene TRBV9; no firm D call. V lost 0 bases and J lost 5, with 9 bases in between. CDR1 and CDR2 (germline): SGDLS, YYNGEE. This CDR3 comprises 14 residues. CDR3 coding DNA: TGTGCCAGCAGCGTAGTAGTGGCAGACAATGAGCAGTTCTTC. Its protein is CASSVVVADNEQFF.

J is TRBJ1-2 and V is TRBV9, with D hard to call. Per the germline V gene, CDR1 is SGDLS and CDR2 is YYNGEE. Deletions cut 0 bases from V and 6 bases from J, with 12 bases between. The CDR3 extends over 14 amino acids. The DNA of the CDR3 is TGTGCCAGCAGCGTAGACCCCCCCCCAGATGGCTACACCTTC. This encodes CASSVDPPPDGYTF.

This clonotype was recorded only once. The V and J genes are TRBV2 and TRBJ1-4, with D perhaps matching TRBD1 (6 bases). The CDR3 contains 14 residues. Germline-derived CDR1 and CDR2 are SNHLY and FYNNEI. V gave up 3 bases and J gave up 7 bases, with 12 bases separating them. This CDR3 reads CASSESRGGEKLFF. CDR3 coding DNA: TGTGCCAGCAGTGAGTCCAGGGGAGGTGAAAAACTGTTTTTT.

V and J are TRBV5-5 and TRBJ2-5; weak D call: TRBD2 (6 bases). This CDR3 has 15 amino acids. Between the trimmed V and J ends, which lost 6 bases and 1 base, there was a span of 16 bases. CDR1 and CDR2 from the germline V gene are SGHKS and YYEKEE (reference sequence). The DNA for the CDR3 is TGTGCCAGCATCCGATCCGGGGGACCCCAAGAGACCCAGTACTTC. Its translation is CASIRSGGPQETQYF.

There are a few counts of this clonotype. This chain connects TRBV2 to TRBJ2-6; TRBD1 matches at 9 bases. Germline V CDR1 and CDR2: SNHLY, FYNNEI. The CDR3 covers 19 residues. V gave up 6 bases and J gave up 0 bases; unmatched junction bases: 12. For the CDR3, the DNA is TGTGCCAGCAGCGCAGTTTTGGGACAGGGCCCCTCTGGGGCCAACGTCCTGACTTTC. It specifies CASSAVLGQGPSGANVLTF.

The CDR3 bases are TGCAGTGCTAACAATGGAGATACGCAGTATTTT. Protein product: CSANNGDTQYF. V gene TRBV20-1 combines with J gene TRBJ2-3; D not certain. V lost 4 bases, J lost 5 bases, and 7 bases lay in between. CDR1 and CDR2 from the germline V gene are DFQATT and SNEGSKA (reference sequence). CDR3 length: 11 amino acids.

V gene TRBV5-5 combines with J gene TRBJ2-5, with D unclear. Germline CDR1 SGHKS, CDR2 YYEKEE (reference sequence). V was clipped by 0 bases and J by 0 bases, with 6 bases between them. This CDR3 has 14 residues. For the CDR3, the DNA is TGTGCCAGCAGCTTGGAGCTGTACCAAGAGACCCAGTACTTC. Translating it yields CASSLELYQETQYF.

This clonotype was seen more than once but under ten times. The chain has TRBV2 and TRBJ2-1, with D tentatively TRBD2 (5 bases). The CDR3 runs to 15 residues. From germline, CDR1 is SNHLY and CDR2 FYNNEI. Trimming shortened V by 5 bases and J by 0 bases, and 11 bases separated the two germline ends. The CDR3, as DNA: TGTGCCAGCAGTCCGGGGATCAGCTCCTACAATGAGCAGTTCTTC. Translation gives CASSPGISSYNEQFF.

This clonotype was recorded a few times. The chain is built from TRBV20-1 and TRBJ1-2; D gene unclear. Germline V lookup: CDR1 DFQATT, CDR2 SNEGSKA (reference sequence). V was trimmed by 2 bases and J by 4 bases, leaving 8 bases between them. The CDR3 spans 12 residues. The CDR3 spells CSARPGPYGYTF. CDR3 in DNA: TGCAGTGCTAGACCCGGCCCCTATGGCTACACCTTC.

The genes are TRBV29-1 and TRBJ1-3, with D possibly TRBD1 on 5 matching bases. V dropped 4 bases and J dropped 0 bases, with 13 bases sitting between them. Germline CDR1 reads SQVTM; CDR2 reads ANQGSEA. The CDR3 covers 15 residues. CDR3 DNA sequence: TGCAGCGTTGTCCTCTTCGGGGGCTCTGGAAACACCATATATTTT. Translating it yields CSVVLFGGSGNTIYF.

This clonotype has more than one count but fewer than ten. The chain combines TRBV6-4 with TRBJ2-3; 9 nucleotides match TRBD2. The CDR3 is 15 amino acids. V trimming: 8 bases; J trimming: 2 bases; junction bases outside the gene matches: 8. Germline assignment: CDR1 MRHNA and CDR2 SNTAGT. The CDR3 loop reads CASLRLAGNTDTQYF. The CDR3 DNA sequence: TGTGCCAGCCTAAGGCTAGCGGGAAACACAGATACGCAGTATTTT.

The rearrangement links TRBV2 to TRBJ2-3; maybe TRBD2 (6 bases). The germline CDR1 and CDR2 sequences are SNHLY and FYNNEI. This CDR3 contains 12 residues. V was pared by 6 bases and J by 9 bases, with 13 bases between. CDR3 bases: TGTGCCAGCAGGGGGGAGGCAGGCACGCAGTATTTT. Translated, it gives CASRGEAGTQYF.

This clonotype was counted a few times. This sequence joins TRBV6-6 and TRBJ2-3; D gene unclear. The length of the CDR3 is 13 residues. V lost 5 bases to trimming and J lost 1 base, with 7 bases between them. The germline V gene has CDR1 MNHNY and CDR2 SVGAGI (reference sequence). CDR3 sequence (DNA): TGTGCCAGCAGTCCCGACGGCACAGATACGCAGTATTTT. Encoded protein: CASSPDGTDTQYF.

This clonotype was seen only a few times. The gene calls are TRBV12-3 or TRBV12-4 and TRBJ2-7; no firm D call. This CDR3 has 14 residues. Trimming stripped 2 bases from V and 0 bases from J, with 8 bases between. CDR3 sequence (DNA): TGTGCCAGCAGTTTATCCGAAGTCTCCTACGAGCAGTACTTC. This translates into CASSLSEVSYEQYF.

This clonotype was seen a handful of times. The gene calls are TRBV20-1 and TRBJ2-7; the D gene is possibly TRBD1 (6 bases). The CDR3 runs 14 residues. CDR1 and CDR2 from the germline V gene are DFQATT and SNEGSKA (reference sequence). V was shortened by 4 bases and J by 5 bases, with 18 bases between the two germline ends. Here the CDR3 reads CSANKGRGWDEQYF. In nucleotides, the CDR3 is TGCAGTGCTAACAAAGGCAGGGGATGGGACGAGCAGTACTTC.

The chain combines TRBV14 with TRBJ2-1; possibly TRBD1 or TRBD2 for D (5 bases each). Trimming took off 3 bases at V and 2 bases at J, with 14 bases between the two ends. The CDR3 totals 16 residues. Germline CDR1 is SGHDN and CDR2 is FVKESK. In DNA, the CDR3 is TGTGCCAGCAGCCAGAGTCCGGGACGGACCTACAATGAGCAGTTCTTC. This codes for CASSQSPGRTYNEQFF. Supplemented by reference TRBV14 and TRBJ2-1, the full variable domain reads EAGVTQFPSHSVIEKGQTVTLRCDPISGHDNLYWYRRVMGKEIKFLLHFVKESKQDESGMPNNRFLAERTGGTYSTLKVQPAELEDSGVYFCASSQSPGRTYNEQFFGPGTRLTVL.